Listed below are T cell receptor beta chains from one sample, sequenced in a study of T cell repertoires in cytomegalovirus infection. Their antigen targets remain unknown. TCRdb re-analysed the reads in MiXCR, keeping a single row per CDR3 protein. The sample lists roughly 990,000 distinct CDR3 sequences; around 32% were seen once. The specimen was cultured CD8+ T cells from PBMCs, collected from culture after CMV antigen stimulation. Receptors were obtained from a human donor in good health (CMV status not recorded). Some clones in this sample may be carry-over from other donors' samples. Both conserved end residues are part of each CDR3. The D gene is left open where the match is weak. Only some rows state a clone size, as once, few, many or a class for expanded clones.

v_gene,j_gene,d_gene,abundance,CDR3aa,CDR3nt
TRBV4-1,TRBJ2-5,NA,few,CASSPLSLPTETQYF,TGCGCCAGCAGCCCCCTGAGTCTCCCTACAGAGACCCAGTACTTC
TRBV6-8,TRBJ1-1,TRBD1,NA,CASSWDSMSTEAFF,TGTGCCAGCAGTTGGGACAGTATGTCGACTGAAGCTTTCTTT
TRBV7-6,TRBJ1-5,NA,NA,CASSLSLTNQPQHF,TGTGCCAGCAGCTTAAGTCTGACCAATCAGCCCCAGCATTTT
TRBV7-9,TRBJ1-5,TRBD1,few,CASSLGQGGIQPQHF,TGTGCCAGCAGCTTAGGACAGGGGGGAATCCAGCCCCAGCATTTT
TRBV27,TRBJ2-4,TRBD2,NA,CASSLLSSGGLKNIQYF,TGTGCCAGCAGTTTACTGTCTAGCGGGGGGCTCAAAAACATTCAGTACTTC
TRBV19,TRBJ2-1,NA,NA,CATSWAINNEQFF,TGTGCCACGTCTTGGGCAATAAACAATGAGCAGTTCTTC
TRBV7-6,TRBJ2-2,TRBD2,many,CASSVSGGPAGELFF,TGTGCCAGCAGCGTTAGCGGGGGGCCGGCCGGGGAGCTGTTTTTT
TRBV6-1,TRBJ2-1,NA,NA,CASKGGAGYEQFF,TGTGCCAGCAAGGGGGGGGCAGGGTATGAGCAGTTCTTC
TRBV11-3,TRBJ1-4,NA,NA,CASRPTPGDPDQWGSEKLFF,TGTGCCAGCAGGCCAACCCCCGGGGATCCAGATCAGTGGGGAAGCGAAAAACTGTTTTTT
TRBV19,TRBJ1-2,NA,NA,CASSIWQENYGYTF,TGTGCCAGTAGTATATGGCAGGAAAACTATGGCTACACCTTC
TRBV6-5,TRBJ1-2,NA,NA,CASSYQQGHYGYTF,TGTGCCAGCAGTTACCAACAGGGACACTATGGCTACACCTTC